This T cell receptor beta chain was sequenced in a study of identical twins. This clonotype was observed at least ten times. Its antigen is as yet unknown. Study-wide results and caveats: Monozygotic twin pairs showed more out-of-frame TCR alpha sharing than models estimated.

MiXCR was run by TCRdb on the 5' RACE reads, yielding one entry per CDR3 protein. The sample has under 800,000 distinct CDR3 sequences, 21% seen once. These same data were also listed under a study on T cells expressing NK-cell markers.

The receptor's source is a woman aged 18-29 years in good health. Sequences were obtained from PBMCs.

As DNA, the CDR3 is TGTGCCATCAAAAAAGCGGGGACCTGGACGCAGTATTTT. It encodes CAIKKAGTWTQYF. The chain uses TRBV10-3 and TRBJ2-3; TRBD2 matches at 7 bases. Germline V CDR1 and CDR2: ENHRY, SYGVKD. The ends lost 7 bases at V and 9 bases at J; junction bases unmatched: 10. The CDR3 is made up of 13 amino acids.